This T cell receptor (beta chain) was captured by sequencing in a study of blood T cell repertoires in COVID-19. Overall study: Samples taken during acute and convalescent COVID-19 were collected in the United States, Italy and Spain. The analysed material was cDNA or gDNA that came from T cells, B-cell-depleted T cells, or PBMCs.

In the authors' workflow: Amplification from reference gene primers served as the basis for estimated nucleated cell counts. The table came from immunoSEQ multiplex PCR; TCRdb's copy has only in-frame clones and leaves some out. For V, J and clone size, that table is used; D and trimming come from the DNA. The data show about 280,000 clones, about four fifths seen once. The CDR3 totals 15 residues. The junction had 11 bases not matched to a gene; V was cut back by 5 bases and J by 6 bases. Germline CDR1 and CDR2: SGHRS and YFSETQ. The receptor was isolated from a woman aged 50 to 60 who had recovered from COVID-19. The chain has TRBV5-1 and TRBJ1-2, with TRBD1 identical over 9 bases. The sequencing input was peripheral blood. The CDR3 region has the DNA TGCGCCAGCAGGGAGGCATACAGGGGGCGCGATGGCTACACCTTC. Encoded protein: CASREAYRGRDGYTF.